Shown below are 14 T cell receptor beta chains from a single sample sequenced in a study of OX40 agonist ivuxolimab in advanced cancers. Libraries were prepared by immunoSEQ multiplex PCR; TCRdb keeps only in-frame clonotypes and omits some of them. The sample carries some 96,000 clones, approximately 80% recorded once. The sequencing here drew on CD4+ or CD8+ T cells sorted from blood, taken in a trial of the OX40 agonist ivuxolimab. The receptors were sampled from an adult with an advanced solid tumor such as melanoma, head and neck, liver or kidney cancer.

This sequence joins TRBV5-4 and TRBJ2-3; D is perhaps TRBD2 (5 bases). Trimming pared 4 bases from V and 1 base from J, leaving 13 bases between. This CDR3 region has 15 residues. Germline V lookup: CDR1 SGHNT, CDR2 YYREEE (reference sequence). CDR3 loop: CASSGGLARTDTQYF. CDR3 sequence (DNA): TGTGCCAGCAGCGGTGGACTTGCCCGCACAGATACGCAGTATTTT.

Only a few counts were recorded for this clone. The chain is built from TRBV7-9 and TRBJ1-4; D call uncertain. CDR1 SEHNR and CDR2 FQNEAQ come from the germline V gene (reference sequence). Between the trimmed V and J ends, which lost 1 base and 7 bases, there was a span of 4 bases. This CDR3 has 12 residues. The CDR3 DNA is TGTGCCAGCAGCTTAGGATTTGAAAAACTGTTTTTT. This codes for CASSLGFEKLFF.

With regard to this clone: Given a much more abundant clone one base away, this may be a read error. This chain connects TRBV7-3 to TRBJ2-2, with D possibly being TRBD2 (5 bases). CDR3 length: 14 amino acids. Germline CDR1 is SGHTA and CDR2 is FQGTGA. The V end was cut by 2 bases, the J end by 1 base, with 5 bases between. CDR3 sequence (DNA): TGTGCCAGCAGCTTAGGAGGGAACACCGGGGAGCTGTTTTTT. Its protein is CASSLGGNTGELFF.

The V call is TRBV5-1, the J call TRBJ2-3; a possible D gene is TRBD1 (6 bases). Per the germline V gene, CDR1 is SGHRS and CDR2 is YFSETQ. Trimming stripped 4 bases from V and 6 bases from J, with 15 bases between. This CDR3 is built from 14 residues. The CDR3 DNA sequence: TGCGCCAGCAGCGAGGACAGTGGGTACGATACGCAGTATTTT. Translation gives CASSEDSGYDTQYF.

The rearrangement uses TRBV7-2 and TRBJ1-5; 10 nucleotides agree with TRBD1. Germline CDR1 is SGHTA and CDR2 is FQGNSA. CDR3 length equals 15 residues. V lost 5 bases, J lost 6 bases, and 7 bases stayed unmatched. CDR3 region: CASSGRQGAGQPQHF. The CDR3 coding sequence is TGTGCCAGCAGCGGTAGACAGGGGGCGGGTCAGCCCCAGCATTTT. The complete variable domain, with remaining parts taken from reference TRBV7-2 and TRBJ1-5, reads GAGVSQSPSNKVTEKGKDVELRCDPISGHTALYWYRQSLGQGLEFLIYFQGNSAPDKSGLPSDRFSAERTGGSVSTLTIQRTQQEDSAVYLCASSGRQGAGQPQHFGDGTRLSIL.

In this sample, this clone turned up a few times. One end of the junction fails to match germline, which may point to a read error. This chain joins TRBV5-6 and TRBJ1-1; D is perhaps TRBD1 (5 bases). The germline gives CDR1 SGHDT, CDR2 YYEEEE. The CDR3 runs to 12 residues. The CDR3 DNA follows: TGTGCCAGCAGCTTGGGCAGGGCTCGACCGCGGTTT. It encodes CASSLGRARPRF.

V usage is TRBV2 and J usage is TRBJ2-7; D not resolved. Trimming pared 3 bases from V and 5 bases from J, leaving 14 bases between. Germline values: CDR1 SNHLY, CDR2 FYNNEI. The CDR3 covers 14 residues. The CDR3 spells CASSDGLTKDEQYF. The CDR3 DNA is TGTGCCAGCAGTGACGGCTTGACAAAGGACGAGCAGTACTTC.

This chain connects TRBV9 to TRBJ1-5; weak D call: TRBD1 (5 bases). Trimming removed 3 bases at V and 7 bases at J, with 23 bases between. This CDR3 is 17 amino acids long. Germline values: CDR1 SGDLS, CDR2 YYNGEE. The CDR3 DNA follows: TGTGCCAGCAGCGCACGAGCCCCGGGACCCGCGGGGCAGCCCCAGCATTTT. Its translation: CASSARAPGPAGQPQHF.

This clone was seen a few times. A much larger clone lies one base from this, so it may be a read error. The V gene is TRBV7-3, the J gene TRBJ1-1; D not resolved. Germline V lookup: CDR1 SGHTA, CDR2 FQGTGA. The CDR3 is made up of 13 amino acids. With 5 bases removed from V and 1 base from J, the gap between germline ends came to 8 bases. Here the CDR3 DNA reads TGTGCCAGCAGCAAACAGAGGAACACTGAAGCTTTCTTT. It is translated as CASSKQRNTEAFF.

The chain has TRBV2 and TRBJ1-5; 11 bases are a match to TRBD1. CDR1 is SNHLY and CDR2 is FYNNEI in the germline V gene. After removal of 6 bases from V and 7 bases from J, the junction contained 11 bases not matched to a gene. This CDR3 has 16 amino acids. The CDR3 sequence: CASSLRRGQGGQPQHF. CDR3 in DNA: TGTGCCAGCAGCCTGAGGCGGGGACAGGGGGGGCAGCCCCAGCATTTT.

The CDR3 sequence is CASSQGPQVSNQPQHF. CDR3 sequence (DNA): TGCGCCAGCAGCCAGGGCCCACAAGTGTCCAATCAGCCCCAGCATTTT. V usage is TRBV4-1 and J usage is TRBJ1-5, with D uncertain. Germline V lookup: CDR1 MGHRA, CDR2 YSYEKL. The CDR3 length is 16 residues. The ends were cut back, 3 bases at V and 3 bases at J, with 15 bases in the middle.

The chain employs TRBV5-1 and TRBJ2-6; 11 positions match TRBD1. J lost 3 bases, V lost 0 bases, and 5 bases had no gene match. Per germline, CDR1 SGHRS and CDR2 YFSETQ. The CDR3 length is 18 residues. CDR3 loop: CASSLEDRGLVGANVLTF. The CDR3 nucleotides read TGCGCCAGCAGCTTGGAGGACAGGGGGCTGGTTGGGGCCAACGTCCTGACTTTC.

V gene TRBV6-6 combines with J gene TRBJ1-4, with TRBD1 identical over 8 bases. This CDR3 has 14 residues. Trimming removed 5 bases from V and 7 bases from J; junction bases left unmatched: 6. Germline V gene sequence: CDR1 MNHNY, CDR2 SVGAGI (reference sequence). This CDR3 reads CASSLDRVGEKLFF. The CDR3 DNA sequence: TGTGCCAGCAGTCTGGACAGGGTTGGTGAAAAACTGTTTTTT.

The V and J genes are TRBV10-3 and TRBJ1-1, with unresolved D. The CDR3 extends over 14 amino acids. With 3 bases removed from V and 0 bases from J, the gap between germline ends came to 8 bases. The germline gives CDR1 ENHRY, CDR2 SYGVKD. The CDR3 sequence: CAISENYMNTEAFF. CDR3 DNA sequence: TGTGCCATCAGTGAAAATTATATGAACACTGAAGCTTTCTTT.